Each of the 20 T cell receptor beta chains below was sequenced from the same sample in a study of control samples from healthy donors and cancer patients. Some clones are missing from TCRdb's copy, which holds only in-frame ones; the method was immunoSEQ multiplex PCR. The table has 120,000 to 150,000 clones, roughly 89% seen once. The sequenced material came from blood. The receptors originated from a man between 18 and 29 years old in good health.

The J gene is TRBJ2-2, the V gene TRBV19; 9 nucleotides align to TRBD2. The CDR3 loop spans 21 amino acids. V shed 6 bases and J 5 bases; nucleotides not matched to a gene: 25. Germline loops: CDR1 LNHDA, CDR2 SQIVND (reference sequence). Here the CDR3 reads CASRTQIAGDYRVDRTGELFF. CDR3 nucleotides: TGTGCCAGTAGAACACAGATAGCGGGGGACTACCGAGTCGATAGAACCGGGGAGCTGTTTTTT. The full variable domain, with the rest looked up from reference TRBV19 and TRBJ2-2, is DGGITQSPKYLFRKEGQNVTLSCEQNLNHDAMYWYRQDPGQGLRLIYYSQIVNDFQKGDIAEGYSVSREKKESFPLTVTSAQKNPTAFYLCASRTQIAGDYRVDRTGELFFGEGSRLTVL.

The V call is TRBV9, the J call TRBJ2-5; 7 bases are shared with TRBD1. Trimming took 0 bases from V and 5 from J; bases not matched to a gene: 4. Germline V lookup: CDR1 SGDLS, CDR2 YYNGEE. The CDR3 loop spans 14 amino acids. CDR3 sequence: CASSVAGGWETQYF. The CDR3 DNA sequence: TGTGCCAGCAGCGTAGCAGGGGGTTGGGAGACCCAGTACTTC.

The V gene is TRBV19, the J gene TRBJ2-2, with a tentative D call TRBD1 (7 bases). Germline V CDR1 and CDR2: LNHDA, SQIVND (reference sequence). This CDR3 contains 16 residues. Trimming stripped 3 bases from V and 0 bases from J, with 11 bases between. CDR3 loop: CASSIRGDANTGELFF. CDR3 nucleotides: TGTGCCAGTAGTATCAGGGGGGACGCGAACACCGGGGAGCTGTTTTTT.

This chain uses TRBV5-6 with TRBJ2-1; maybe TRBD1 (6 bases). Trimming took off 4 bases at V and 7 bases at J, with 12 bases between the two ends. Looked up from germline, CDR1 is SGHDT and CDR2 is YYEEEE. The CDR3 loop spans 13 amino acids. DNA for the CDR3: TGTGCCAGCAGCCAGGACAGAATGAATGAGCAGTTCTTC. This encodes CASSQDRMNEQFF.

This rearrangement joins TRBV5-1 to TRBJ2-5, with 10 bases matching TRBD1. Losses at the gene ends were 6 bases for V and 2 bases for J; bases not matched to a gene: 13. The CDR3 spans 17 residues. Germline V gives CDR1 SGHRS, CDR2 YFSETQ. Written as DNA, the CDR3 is TGCGCCAGCACTATTTGGGGGGGACAGGGGTCACAAGAGACCCAGTACTTC. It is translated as CASTIWGGQGSQETQYF.

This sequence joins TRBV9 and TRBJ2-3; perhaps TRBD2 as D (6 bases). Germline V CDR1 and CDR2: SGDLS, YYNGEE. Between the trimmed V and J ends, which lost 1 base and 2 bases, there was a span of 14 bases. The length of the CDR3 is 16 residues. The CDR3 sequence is CASSVRLVELTDTQYF. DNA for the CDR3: TGTGCCAGCAGCGTACGACTAGTTGAACTCACAGATACGCAGTATTTT.

The CDR3 DNA follows: TGCAGTGCTAGTCCCTCGGGGGGGGCATTCTACGAGCAGTACTTC. Its translation: CSASPSGGAFYEQYF. This chain connects TRBV20-1 to TRBJ2-7; 8 nucleotides agree with TRBD2. The CDR3 is made up of 15 amino acids. Germline V CDR1 and CDR2: DFQATT, SNEGSKA (reference sequence). Trimming removed 3 bases from V and 3 bases from J; junction bases left unmatched: 10.

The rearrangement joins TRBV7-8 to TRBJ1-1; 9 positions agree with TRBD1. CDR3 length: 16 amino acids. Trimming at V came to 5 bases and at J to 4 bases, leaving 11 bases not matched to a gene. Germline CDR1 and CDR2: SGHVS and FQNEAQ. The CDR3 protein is CASSHTGQGPSTEAFF. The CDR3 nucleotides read TGTGCCAGCAGCCATACCGGACAGGGGCCGAGCACTGAAGCTTTCTTT.

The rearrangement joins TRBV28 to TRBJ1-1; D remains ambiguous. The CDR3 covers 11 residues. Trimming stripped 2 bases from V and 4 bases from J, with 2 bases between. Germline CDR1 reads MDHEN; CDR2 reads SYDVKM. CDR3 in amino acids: CASSLSTEAFF. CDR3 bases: TGTGCCAGCAGTTTAAGCACTGAAGCTTTCTTT.

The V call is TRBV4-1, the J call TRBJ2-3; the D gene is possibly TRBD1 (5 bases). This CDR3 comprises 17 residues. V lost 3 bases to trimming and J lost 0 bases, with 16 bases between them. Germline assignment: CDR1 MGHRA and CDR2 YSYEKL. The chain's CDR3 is CASSHIFARASTDTQYF. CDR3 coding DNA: TGCGCCAGCAGCCACATCTTCGCCAGGGCCAGCACAGATACGCAGTATTTT.

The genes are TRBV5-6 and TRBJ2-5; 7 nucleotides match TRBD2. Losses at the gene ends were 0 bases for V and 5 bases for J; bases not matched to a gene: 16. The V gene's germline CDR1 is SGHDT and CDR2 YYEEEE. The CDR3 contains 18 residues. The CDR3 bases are TGTGCCAGCAGCTTGGACCCCACCGAGCGGGGAGCGAGGGAGACCCAGTACTTC. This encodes CASSLDPTERGARETQYF.

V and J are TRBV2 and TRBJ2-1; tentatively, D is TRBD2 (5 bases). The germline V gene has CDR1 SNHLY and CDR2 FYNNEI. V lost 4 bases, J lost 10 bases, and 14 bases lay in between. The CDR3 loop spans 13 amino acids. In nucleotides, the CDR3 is TGTGCCAGCAGTGGATTTACTAGGGAGGAGCAGTTCTTC. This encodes CASSGFTREEQFF.

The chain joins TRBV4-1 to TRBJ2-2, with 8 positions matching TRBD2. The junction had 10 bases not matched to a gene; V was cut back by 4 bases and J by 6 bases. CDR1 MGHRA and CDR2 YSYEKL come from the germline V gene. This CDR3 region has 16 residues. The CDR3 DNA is TGCGCCAGCAGCCTCCGCGGGGGGCAGGGGCCCGGGGAGCTGTTTTTT. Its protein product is CASSLRGGQGPGELFF.

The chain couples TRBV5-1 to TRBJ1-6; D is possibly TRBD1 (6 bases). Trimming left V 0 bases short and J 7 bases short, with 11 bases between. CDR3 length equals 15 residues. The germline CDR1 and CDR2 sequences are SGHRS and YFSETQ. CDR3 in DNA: TGCGCCAGCAGCTTGGTAGGGGGGGAGAATTCACCCCTCCACTTT. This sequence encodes CASSLVGGENSPLHF.

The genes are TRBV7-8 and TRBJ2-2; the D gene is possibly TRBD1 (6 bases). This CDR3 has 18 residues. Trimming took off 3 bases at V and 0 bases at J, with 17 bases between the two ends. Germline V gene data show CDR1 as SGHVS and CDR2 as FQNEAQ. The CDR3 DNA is TGTGCCAGCAGCTTTTATCGACGGACAGACACGAACACCGGGGAGCTGTTTTTT. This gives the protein CASSFYRRTDTNTGELFF. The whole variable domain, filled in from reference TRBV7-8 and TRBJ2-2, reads GAGVSQSPRYKVAKRGQDVALRCDPISGHVSLFWYQQALGQGPEFLTYFQNEAQLDKSGLPSDRFFAERPEGSVSTLKIQRTQQEDSAVYLCASSFYRRTDTNTGELFFGEGSRLTVL.

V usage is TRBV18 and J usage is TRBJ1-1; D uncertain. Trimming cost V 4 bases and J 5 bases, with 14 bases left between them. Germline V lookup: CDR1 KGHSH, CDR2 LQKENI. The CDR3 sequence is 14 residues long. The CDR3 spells CASSLGQVATEAFF. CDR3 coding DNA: TGTGCCAGCTCACTCGGGCAGGTAGCGACTGAAGCTTTCTTT.

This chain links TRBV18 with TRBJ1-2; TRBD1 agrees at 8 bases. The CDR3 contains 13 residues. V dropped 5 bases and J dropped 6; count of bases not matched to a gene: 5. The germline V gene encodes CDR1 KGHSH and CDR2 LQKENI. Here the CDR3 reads CASSGTGGDGYTF. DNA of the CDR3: TGTGCCAGCTCAGGGACAGGCGGCGATGGCTACACCTTC.

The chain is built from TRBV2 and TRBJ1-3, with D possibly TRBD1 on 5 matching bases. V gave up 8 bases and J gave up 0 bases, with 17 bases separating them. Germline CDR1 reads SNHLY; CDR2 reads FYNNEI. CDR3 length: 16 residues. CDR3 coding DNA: TGTGCCAGCTCCAGATCGGGACCGAACTCTGGAAACACCATATATTTT. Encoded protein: CASSRSGPNSGNTIYF. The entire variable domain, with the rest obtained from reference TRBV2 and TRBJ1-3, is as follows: EPEVTQTPSHQVTQMGQEVILRCVPISNHLYFYWYRQILGQKVEFLVSFYNNEISEKSEIFDDQFSVERPDGSNFTLKIRSTKLEDSAMYFCASSRSGPNSGNTIYFGEGSWLTVV.

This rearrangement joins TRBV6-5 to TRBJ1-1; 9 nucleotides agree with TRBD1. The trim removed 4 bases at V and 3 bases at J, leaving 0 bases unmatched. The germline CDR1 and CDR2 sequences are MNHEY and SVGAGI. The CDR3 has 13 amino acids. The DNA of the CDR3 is TGTGCCAGCAGTTGGACAGGGGACACTGAAGCTTTCTTT. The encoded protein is CASSWTGDTEAFF.

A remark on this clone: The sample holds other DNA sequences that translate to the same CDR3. CDR3 nucleotides: TGTGCCAGCAGCGTGACAGGGACAAACTATGGCTACACCTTC. Translation gives CASSVTGTNYGYTF. This chain connects TRBV9 to TRBJ1-2, with 7 bases matching TRBD1. Germline V gene sequence: CDR1 SGDLS, CDR2 YYNGEE. Unmatched junction bases numbered 3, after V lost 2 bases and J lost 2 bases. This CDR3 has 14 residues.